What follows are 24 T cell receptor beta chains derived from one specimen sequenced in a study of T cell responses to AZD1222 COVID-19 vaccine. Profiled with immunoSEQ multiplex PCR; TCRdb holds only in-frame clones, not every one. The data show 80,000 to 90,000 clones, less than 95% seen once. This sample comprised peripheral blood, obtained 28 days after the second AZD1222 dose. The receptor set was obtained from an adult who received the AZD1222 COVID-19 vaccine.

V gene TRBV15 combines with J gene TRBJ1-3; the D is unclear. CDR1 is LNHNV, CDR2 YYDKDF, per germline (reference sequence). CDR3 length: 16 residues. V was clipped by 0 bases and J by 0 bases, with 9 bases between them. The CDR3: CATSRDEVSSGNTIYF. The CDR3 nucleotides read TGTGCCACCAGCAGAGATGAGGTCAGCTCTGGAAACACCATATATTTT.

The chain combines TRBV30 with TRBJ1-3; D might be TRBD1 (6 bases). V lost 2 bases and J lost 2, with 10 bases in between. This CDR3 contains 14 residues. Germline V gives CDR1 GTSNPN, CDR2 SVGIG (reference sequence). CDR3 in DNA: TGTGCCTGGAGTACAGGGTCGGCTGGAAACACCATATATTTT. It specifies CAWSTGSAGNTIYF.

The chain joins TRBV5-1 to TRBJ1-5; 7 bases match TRBD1. CDR1 is SGHRS and CDR2 is YFSETQ in the germline V gene. J gave up 7 bases and V 0 bases, and 7 bases lay outside the gene matches. The CDR3 extends over 15 amino acids. The CDR3 loop reads CASSLGQGDRQPQHF. CDR3 DNA: TGCGCCAGCAGCTTGGGACAGGGCGACCGGCAGCCCCAGCATTTT.

The chain joins TRBV12-3 or TRBV12-4 to TRBJ1-5; D may be TRBD1 (6 bases). Trimming removed 4 bases at V and 4 bases at J, with 8 bases between. This CDR3 comprises 13 residues. As DNA, the CDR3 is TGTGCCAGCAGTTCGACAGGTAATCAGCCCCAGCATTTT. It specifies CASSSTGNQPQHF.

V is TRBV28 and J is TRBJ1-1; D unresolved. Germline-derived CDR1 and CDR2 are MDHEN and SYDVKM. There are 17 residues in the CDR3. V gave up 6 bases and J gave up 1 base, with 21 bases separating them. Written as DNA, the CDR3 is TGTGCCAGCAGACCGGGTTTCCTCCCGGGGAAGAACACTGAAGCTTTCTTT. Protein product: CASRPGFLPGKNTEAFF.

CDR3 sequence reads: CASSIGRGSGKDEQYF. CDR3 DNA sequence: TGTGCCAGTAGTATCGGGCGCGGATCGGGGAAGGACGAGCAGTACTTC. The chain uses TRBV19 and TRBJ2-7; possibly TRBD2 for D (5 bases). Trimming cost V 3 bases and J 5 bases, with 20 bases left between them. This CDR3 comprises 16 residues. Germline V gene data show CDR1 as LNHDA and CDR2 as SQIVND (reference sequence).

The rearrangement uses TRBV6-5 and TRBJ1-5; 9 nucleotides agree with TRBD1. V was clipped by 6 bases and J by 2 bases; unmatched bases: 5. Germline CDR1 MNHEY, CDR2 SVGAGI. The CDR3 runs to 15 residues. The chain's CDR3 is CASSLDRGGNQPQHF. The CDR3 DNA follows: TGTGCCAGCAGCCTCGACAGGGGGGGCAATCAGCCCCAGCATTTT.

Here the CDR3 reads CASSTRTGGAHF. The CDR3 coding sequence is TGTGCCAGTAGTACCCGGACAGGGGGCGCGCATTTT. This sequence joins TRBV19 and TRBJ1-5; TRBD1 aligns across 11 bases. Losses at the gene ends were 4 bases for V and 15 bases for J; bases not matched to a gene: 5. Germline CDR1 LNHDA, CDR2 SQIVND (reference sequence). The CDR3 runs 12 residues. The complete variable domain, with remaining parts taken from reference TRBV19 and TRBJ1-5, reads DGGITQSPKYLFRKEGQNVTLSCEQNLNHDAMYWYRQDPGQGLRLIYYSQIVNDFQKGDIAEGYSVSREKKESFPLTVTSAQKNPTAFYLCASSTRTGGAHFGDGTRLSIL.

J is TRBJ1-5 and V is TRBV28, with D possibly TRBD1 on 6 matching bases. The CDR3 has 13 amino acids. Trimming took off 4 bases at V and 7 bases at J, with 11 bases between the two ends. CDR1 and CDR2 (germline): MDHEN, SYDVKM. Written as DNA, the CDR3 is TGTGCCAGCAGTTGGAGGGGGAGCCAGCCCCAGCATTTT. It translates to CASSWRGSQPQHF.

The V call is TRBV28, the J call TRBJ1-4, with 7 nucleotides matching TRBD1. The CDR3 contains 14 residues. Germline loops: CDR1 MDHEN, CDR2 SYDVKM. The V and J ends lost 1 base and 7 bases, in that order; junction bases with no gene match: 3. The DNA of the CDR3 is TGTGCCAGCAGTTTATCAGGGGGGACTGAAAAACTGTTTTTT. It is translated as CASSLSGGTEKLFF.

V is TRBV12-3 or TRBV12-4 and J is TRBJ2-1; D is perhaps TRBD1 (6 bases). The CDR3 sequence is 12 residues long. Trimming shortened V by 9 bases and J by 3 bases, and 9 bases separated the two germline ends. The CDR3 region is CASLQGYNEQFF. Written as DNA, the CDR3 is TGTGCCAGTTTACAGGGCTACAATGAGCAGTTCTTC.

V and J are TRBV6-5 and TRBJ1-4, with D possibly matching TRBD1 (5 bases). Germline CDR1 MNHEY, CDR2 SVGAGI. The CDR3 sequence is 15 residues long. Trimming shortened V by 0 bases and J by 6 bases, and 11 bases separated the two germline ends. CDR3 sequence reads: CASSYSTAGYEKLFF. DNA for the CDR3: TGTGCCAGCAGTTACTCGACGGCAGGGTATGAAAAACTGTTTTTT.

The chain uses TRBV10-3 and TRBJ1-1; D not certain. In germline, CDR1 is ENHRY, CDR2 SYGVKD. The CDR3 has 13 amino acids. Trimming took off 8 bases at V and 0 bases at J, with 10 bases between the two ends. CDR3 in amino acids: CAISAGLNTEAFF. In DNA, the CDR3 is TGTGCCATCTCGGCCGGACTGAACACTGAAGCTTTCTTT.

The V call is TRBV11-2, the J call TRBJ1-2, with a possible D match to TRBD1 (5 bases). With 5 bases removed from V and 8 bases from J, the gap between germline ends came to 12 bases. The CDR3 contains 12 residues. CDR1 and CDR2 from the germline V gene are SGHAT and FQNNGV. The DNA for the CDR3 is TGTGCCAGCAGCCCGGGACGGGTGGGCTACACCTTC. Residues: CASSPGRVGYTF.

The chain employs TRBV28 and TRBJ2-7, with TRBD1 matching over 10 bases. This CDR3 has 17 amino acids. The germline V gene has CDR1 MDHEN and CDR2 SYDVKM. Trimming removed 6 bases from V and 5 bases from J; junction bases left unmatched: 16. The CDR3 protein is CASSSRRWDRGYHEQYF. The DNA for the CDR3 is TGTGCCAGCAGCAGCCGGAGGTGGGACAGGGGATACCACGAGCAGTACTTC.

This clone has only one observation. V is TRBV20-1 and J is TRBJ2-2; D gene uncertain. CDR3 size: 13 residues. Per germline, CDR1 DFQATT and CDR2 SNEGSKA (reference sequence). The germline V and J ends were trimmed by 3 bases and 0 bases, with 5 bases remaining between them. The CDR3 sequence: CSASPANTGELFF. CDR3 bases: TGCAGTGCTAGTCCAGCGAACACCGGGGAGCTGTTTTTT.

The chain combines TRBV4-1 with TRBJ1-3; TRBD1 agrees at 10 bases. Looked up from germline, CDR1 is MGHRA and CDR2 is YSYEKL. This CDR3 is built from 16 residues. Losses at the gene ends were 1 base for V and 4 bases for J; bases not matched to a gene: 4. CDR3 in amino acids: CASSQGATGGGNTIYF. CDR3 sequence (DNA): TGCGCCAGCAGCCAAGGCGCGACAGGGGGCGGAAACACCATATATTTT.

The genes are TRBV5-1 and TRBJ1-1; D remains unclear. The CDR3 runs to 15 residues. Looked up from germline, CDR1 is SGHRS and CDR2 is YFSETQ. Trimming left V 3 bases short and J 1 base short, with 13 bases between. CDR3 sequence (DNA): TGCGCCAGCAGCTCCGACGGACTAGAGAACACTGAAGCTTTCTTT. This gives the protein CASSSDGLENTEAFF.

The chain has TRBV2 and TRBJ2-7; D gene uncertain. Trimming removed 5 bases from V and 3 bases from J, with 8 bases in between. Germline values: CDR1 SNHLY, CDR2 FYNNEI. CDR3 length: 12 amino acids. CDR3 nucleotide sequence: TGTGCCAGCAGTTTGACGGGCTACGAGCAGTACTTC. Amino acids: CASSLTGYEQYF. The whole variable domain, filled in from reference TRBV2 and TRBJ2-7, reads EPEVTQTPSHQVTQMGQEVILRCVPISNHLYFYWYRQILGQKVEFLVSFYNNEISEKSEIFDDQFSVERPDGSNFTLKIRSTKLEDSAMYFCASSLTGYEQYFGPGTRLTVT.

The rearrangement joins TRBV6-4 to TRBJ1-2; D gene unclear. Per the germline V gene, CDR1 is MRHNA and CDR2 is SNTAGT. This CDR3 contains 14 residues. Trimming removed 0 bases at V and 6 bases at J, with 11 bases between. CDR3 nucleotide sequence: TGTGCCAGCAGTGACTCACGGACCCATCATGGCTACACCTTC. Translated: CASSDSRTHHGYTF.

V gene TRBV5-5 combines with J gene TRBJ2-4; D call uncertain. The CDR3 sequence is 14 residues long. Germline V gives CDR1 SGHKS, CDR2 YYEKEE (reference sequence). Trimming took off 1 base at V and 6 bases at J, with 11 bases between the two ends. The chain's CDR3 is CASSLRQDGNIQYF. The CDR3, as DNA: TGTGCCAGCAGCTTGCGGCAGGATGGAAACATTCAGTACTTC.

V is TRBV7-2 and J is TRBJ2-7; unclear D gene. CDR3 length: 12 residues. Germline V gene sequence: CDR1 SGHTA, CDR2 FQGNSA. Trimming left V 0 bases short and J 2 bases short, with 2 bases between. CDR3 residues: CASSLAPYEQYF. In nucleotides, the CDR3 is TGTGCCAGCAGCTTAGCGCCCTACGAGCAGTACTTC. The variable domain in full, with the rest retrieved from reference TRBV7-2 and TRBJ2-7, is GAGVSQSPSNKVTEKGKDVELRCDPISGHTALYWYRQSLGQGLEFLIYFQGNSAPDKSGLPSDRFSAERTGGSVSTLTIQRTQQEDSAVYLCASSLAPYEQYFGPGTRLTVT.

The V and J genes are TRBV7-8 and TRBJ2-7; no clear D. The germline gives CDR1 SGHVS, CDR2 FQNEAQ. The CDR3 is 16 residues long. V gave up 4 bases and J gave up 0 bases, with 16 bases separating them. This chain's CDR3 is CASSSHPDGHSYEQYF. The CDR3 bases are TGTGCCAGCAGCTCCCACCCCGACGGCCACTCCTACGAGCAGTACTTC.

This chain joins TRBV27 and TRBJ2-7; D remains ambiguous. Trimming took 6 bases from V and 3 from J, leaving 18 bases between them. CDR3 length: 15 amino acids. CDR1 is MNHEY and CDR2 is SMNVEV in the germline V gene (reference sequence). CDR3 region: CASRAAGMGNYEQYF. Written as DNA, the CDR3 is TGTGCCAGCAGAGCTGCTGGGATGGGGAACTACGAGCAGTACTTC.